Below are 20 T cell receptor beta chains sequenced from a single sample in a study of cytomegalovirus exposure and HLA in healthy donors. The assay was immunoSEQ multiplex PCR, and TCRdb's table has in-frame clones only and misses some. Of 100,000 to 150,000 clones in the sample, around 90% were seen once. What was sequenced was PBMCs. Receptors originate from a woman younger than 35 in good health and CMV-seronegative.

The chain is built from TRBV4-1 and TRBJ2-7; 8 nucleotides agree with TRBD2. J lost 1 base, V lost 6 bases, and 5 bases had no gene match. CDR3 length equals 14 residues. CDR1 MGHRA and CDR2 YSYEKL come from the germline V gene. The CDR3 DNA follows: TGCGCCAGCAGTACGGGACTAGGATCCTACGAGCAGTACTTC. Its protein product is CASSTGLGSYEQYF.

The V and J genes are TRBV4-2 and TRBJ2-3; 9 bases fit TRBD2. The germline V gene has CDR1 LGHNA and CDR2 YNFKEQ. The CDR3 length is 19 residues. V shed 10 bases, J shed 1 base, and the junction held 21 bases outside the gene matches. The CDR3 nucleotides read TGTGCCACCGCCCCCGGGGCTAGCGGGATAAAGGAGGGCACAGATACGCAGTATTTT. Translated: CATAPGASGIKEGTDTQYF.

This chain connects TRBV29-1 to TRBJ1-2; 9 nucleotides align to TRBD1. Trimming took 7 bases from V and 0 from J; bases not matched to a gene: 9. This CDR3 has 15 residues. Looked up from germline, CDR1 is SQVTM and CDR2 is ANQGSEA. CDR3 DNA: TGCAGCGCGGGACCGGGACAGGGTTCTAACTATGGCTACACCTTC. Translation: CSAGPGQGSNYGYTF. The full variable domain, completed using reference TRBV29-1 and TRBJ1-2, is SAVISQKPSRDICQRGTSLTIQCQVDSQVTMMFWYRQQPGQSLTLIATANQGSEATYESGFVIDKFPISRPNLTFSTLTVSNMSPEDSSIYLCSAGPGQGSNYGYTFGSGTRLTVV.

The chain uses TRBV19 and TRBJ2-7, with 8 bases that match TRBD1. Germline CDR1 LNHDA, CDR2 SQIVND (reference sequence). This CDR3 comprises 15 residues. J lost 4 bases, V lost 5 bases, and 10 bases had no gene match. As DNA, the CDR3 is TGTGCCAGTAGTTCACCCGGGACAGGAAGGTACGAGCAGTACTTC. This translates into CASSSPGTGRYEQYF.

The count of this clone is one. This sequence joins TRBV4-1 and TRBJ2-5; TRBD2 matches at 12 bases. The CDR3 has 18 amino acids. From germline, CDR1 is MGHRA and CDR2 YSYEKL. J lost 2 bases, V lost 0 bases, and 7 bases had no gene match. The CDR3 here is CASSQEGLAGGDQETQYF. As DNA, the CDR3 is TGCGCCAGCAGCCAAGAAGGCCTAGCGGGAGGGGATCAAGAGACCCAGTACTTC.

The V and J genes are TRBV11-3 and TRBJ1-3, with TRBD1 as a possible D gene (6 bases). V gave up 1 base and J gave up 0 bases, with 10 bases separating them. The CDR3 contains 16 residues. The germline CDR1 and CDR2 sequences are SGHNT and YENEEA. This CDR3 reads CASSLGGTSSGNTIYF. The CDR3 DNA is TGTGCCAGCAGCTTAGGTGGGACAAGCTCTGGAAACACCATATATTTT.

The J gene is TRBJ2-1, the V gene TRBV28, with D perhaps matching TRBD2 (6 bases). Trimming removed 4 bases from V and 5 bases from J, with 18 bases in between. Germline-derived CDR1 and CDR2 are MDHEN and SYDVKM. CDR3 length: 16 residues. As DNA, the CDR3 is TGTGCCAGCAGTTCCCCCTTTGGGAGGAGAAACAATGAGCAGTTCTTC. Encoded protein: CASSSPFGRRNNEQFF. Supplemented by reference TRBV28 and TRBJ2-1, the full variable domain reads DVKVTQSSRYLVKRTGEKVFLECVQDMDHENMFWYRQDPGLGLRLIYFSYDVKMKEKGDIPEGYSVSREKKERFSLILESASTNQTSMYLCASSSPFGRRNNEQFFGPGTRLTVL.

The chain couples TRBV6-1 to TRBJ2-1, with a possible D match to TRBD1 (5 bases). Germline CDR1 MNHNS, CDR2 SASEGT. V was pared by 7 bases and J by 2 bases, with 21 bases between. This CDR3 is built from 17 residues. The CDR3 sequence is CASIDSRAGHPYNEQFF. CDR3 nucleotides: TGTGCCAGCATTGATAGTAGAGCAGGACATCCCTACAATGAGCAGTTCTTC.

The CDR3 region is CASSLSGGSGTDTQYF. Written as DNA, the CDR3 is TGTGCCAGCAGCTTAAGTGGCGGGAGCGGCACAGATACGCAGTATTTT. This chain joins TRBV7-9 and TRBJ2-3; 7 bases are a match to TRBD2. Germline-derived CDR1 and CDR2 are SEHNR and FQNEAQ (reference sequence). V trimming: 2 bases; J trimming: 1 base; junction bases outside the gene matches: 6. This CDR3 spans 16 amino acids.

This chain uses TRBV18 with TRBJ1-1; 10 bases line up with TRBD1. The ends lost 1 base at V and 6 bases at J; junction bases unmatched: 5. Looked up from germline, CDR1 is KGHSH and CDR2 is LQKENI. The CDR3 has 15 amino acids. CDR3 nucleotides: TGTGCCAGCTCACCACTCGGGACAGGGGTCGCTGAAGCTTTCTTT. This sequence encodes CASSPLGTGVAEAFF.

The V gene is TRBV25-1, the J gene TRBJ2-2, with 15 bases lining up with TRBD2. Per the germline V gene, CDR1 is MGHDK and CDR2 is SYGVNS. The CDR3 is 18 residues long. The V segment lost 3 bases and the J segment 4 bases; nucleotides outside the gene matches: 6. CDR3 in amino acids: CASSDPGLAGGSTGELFF. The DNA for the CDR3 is TGTGCCAGCAGTGACCCGGGACTAGCGGGAGGCAGCACCGGGGAGCTGTTTTTT. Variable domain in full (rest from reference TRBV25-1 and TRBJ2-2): EADIYQTPRYLVIGTGKKITLECSQTMGHDKMYWYQQDPGMELHLIHYSYGVNSTEKGDLSSESTVSRIRTEHFPLTLESARPSHTSQYLCASSDPGLAGGSTGELFFGEGSRLTVL.

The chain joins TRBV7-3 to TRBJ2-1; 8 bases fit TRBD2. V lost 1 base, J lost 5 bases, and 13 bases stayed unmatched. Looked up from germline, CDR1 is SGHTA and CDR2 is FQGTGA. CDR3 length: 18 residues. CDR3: CASSLKFSGGRGNNEQFF. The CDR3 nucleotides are TGTGCCAGCAGCTTAAAGTTTTCGGGAGGGAGAGGGAACAATGAGCAGTTCTTC.

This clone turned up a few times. The CDR3 is CASGRLRGDEQFF. CDR3 nucleotides: TGTGCTAGTGGCCGATTACGGGGGGATGAGCAGTTCTTC. V and J are TRBV12-5 and TRBJ2-1, with 7 nucleotides matching TRBD2. The CDR3 length is 13 residues. J lost 8 bases, V lost 6 bases, and 7 bases had no gene match. The germline CDR1 and CDR2 sequences are LGHNT and FRNRAP. The variable domain in full, with the rest retrieved from reference TRBV12-5 and TRBJ2-1, is DARVTQTPRHKVTEMGQEVTMRCQPILGHNTVFWYRQTMMQGLELLAYFRNRAPLDDSGMPKDRFSAEMPDATLATLKIQPSEPRDSAVYFCASGRLRGDEQFFGPGTRLTVL.

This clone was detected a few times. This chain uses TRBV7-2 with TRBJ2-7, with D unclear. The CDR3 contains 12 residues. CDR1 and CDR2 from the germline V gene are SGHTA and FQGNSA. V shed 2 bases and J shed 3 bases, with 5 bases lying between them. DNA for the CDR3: TGTGCCAGCAGCTTACTAGACTACGAGCAGTACTTC. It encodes CASSLLDYEQYF.

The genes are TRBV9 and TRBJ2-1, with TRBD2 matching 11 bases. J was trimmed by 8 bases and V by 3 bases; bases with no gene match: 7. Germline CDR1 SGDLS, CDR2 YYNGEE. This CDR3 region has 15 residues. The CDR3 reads CASSGSGRASDEQFF. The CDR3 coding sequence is TGTGCCAGCAGCGGTAGCGGGAGGGCCTCGGATGAGCAGTTCTTC.

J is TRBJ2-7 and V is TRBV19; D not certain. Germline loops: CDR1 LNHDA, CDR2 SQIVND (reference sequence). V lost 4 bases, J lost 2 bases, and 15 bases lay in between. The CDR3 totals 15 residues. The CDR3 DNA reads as TGTGCCAGTAGTACGAGCCCGGCAGGAACCTACGAGCAGTACTTC. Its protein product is CASSTSPAGTYEQYF. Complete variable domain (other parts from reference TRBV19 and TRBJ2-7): DGGITQSPKYLFRKEGQNVTLSCEQNLNHDAMYWYRQDPGQGLRLIYYSQIVNDFQKGDIAEGYSVSREKKESFPLTVTSAQKNPTAFYLCASSTSPAGTYEQYFGPGTRLTVT.

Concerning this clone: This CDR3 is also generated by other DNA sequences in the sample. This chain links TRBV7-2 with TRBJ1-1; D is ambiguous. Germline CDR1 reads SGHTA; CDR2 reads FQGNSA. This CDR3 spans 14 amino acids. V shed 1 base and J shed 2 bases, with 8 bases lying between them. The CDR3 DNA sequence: TGTGCCAGCAGCTTAGGGCGGGCTAACACTGAAGCTTTCTTT. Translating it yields CASSLGRANTEAFF. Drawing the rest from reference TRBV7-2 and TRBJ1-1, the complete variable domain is GAGVSQSPSNKVTEKGKDVELRCDPISGHTALYWYRQSLGQGLEFLIYFQGNSAPDKSGLPSDRFSAERTGGSVSTLTIQRTQQEDSAVYLCASSLGRANTEAFFGQGTRLTVV.

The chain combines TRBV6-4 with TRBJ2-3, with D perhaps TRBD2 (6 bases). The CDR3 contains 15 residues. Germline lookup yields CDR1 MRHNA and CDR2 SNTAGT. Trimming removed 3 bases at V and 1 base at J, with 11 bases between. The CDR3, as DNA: TGTGCCAGCAGTGAGTCGGGAGTGGGCACAGATACGCAGTATTTT. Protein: CASSESGVGTDTQYF.

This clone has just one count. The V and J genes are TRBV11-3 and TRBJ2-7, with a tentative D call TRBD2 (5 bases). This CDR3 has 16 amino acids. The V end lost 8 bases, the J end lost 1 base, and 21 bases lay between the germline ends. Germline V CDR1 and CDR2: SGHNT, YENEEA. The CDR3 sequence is CASRKRVGSESYEQYF. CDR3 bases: TGTGCCAGCCGTAAGAGGGTAGGGTCAGAGTCCTACGAGCAGTACTTC.

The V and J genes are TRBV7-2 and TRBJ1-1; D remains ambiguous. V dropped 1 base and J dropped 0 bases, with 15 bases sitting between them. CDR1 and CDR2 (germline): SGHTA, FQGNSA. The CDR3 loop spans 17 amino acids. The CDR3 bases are TGTGCCAGCAGCTTAGAGAGGGCAGCTGTAATGAACACTGAAGCTTTCTTT. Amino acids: CASSLERAAVMNTEAFF.